This T cell receptor (beta chain) was found in a study of Graves' ophthalmopathy and Graves' hyperthyroidism. As the template, RNA transcripts were used to amplify TCR beta CDR3 regions. First-round RT-PCR used HTBI primers; second-round multiplex PCR followed. TCRdb reprocessed the multiplex PCR reads via MiXCR and lists one record per CDR3 protein. The sample includes 300,000 or so distinct CDR3 sequences, 15% to 20% of them seen just once. None of the included patients had other autoimmune diseases, uncontrolled infections, pregnancy or lactation, as these led to exclusion. A single count supports this clonotype. Germline lookup yields CDR1 MNHNS and CDR2 SASEGT. CDR3 length: 16 amino acids. The J segment lost 0 bases and the V segment lost 5 bases, leaving 7 bases of the junction unmatched.

The TCR comes from an adult man with Graves' ophthalmopathy. Specimen: peripheral blood. The rearrangement joins TRBV6-1 to TRBJ1-3, with 7 bases matching TRBD1. CDR3 region: CASSLGQASSGNTIYF. CDR3 nucleotide sequence: TGTGCCAGCAGTCTAGGACAGGCGAGCTCTGGAAACACCATATATTTT.